The 3 T cell receptor beta chains below come from one sample, sequenced in a study of technical replicates of blood from a few donors. Measured with immunoSEQ multiplex PCR; TCRdb has only the in-frame clones, and not every one. This table holds 90,000 to 100,000 clones, 90% to 97% found once. The sequenced material came from T cells isolated from PBMCs. These receptors all come from a human donor in good health.

The genes are TRBV10-3 and TRBJ2-3, with D perhaps matching TRBD1 (5 bases). Between the trimmed V and J ends, which lost 3 bases and 1 base, there was a span of 17 bases. The CDR3 extends over 17 amino acids. Germline V lookup: CDR1 ENHRY, CDR2 SYGVKD. CDR3 nucleotides: TGTGCCATCAGTGAACTGGGGCCGACGTTCGGCACAGATACGCAGTATTTT. Protein sequence: CAISELGPTFGTDTQYF.

The sample holds one count of this clone. The chain links TRBV9 to TRBJ1-3; the match to TRBD1 covers 7 bases. The CDR3 spans 16 residues. The germline V gene has CDR1 SGDLS and CDR2 YYNGEE. V lost 3 bases to trimming and J lost 0 bases; unmatched junction nucleotides: 6. The CDR3 reads CASSARTGISGNTIYF. CDR3 sequence (DNA): TGTGCCAGCAGCGCCCGGACAGGCATCTCTGGAAACACCATATATTTT.

The chain couples TRBV11-2 to TRBJ1-3; D uncertain. Between the trimmed V and J ends, which lost 5 bases and 6 bases, there was a span of 26 bases. Germline V lookup: CDR1 SGHAT, CDR2 FQNNGV. The CDR3 runs 18 residues. This CDR3 is CASSPRTKGPGGLNTIYF. The CDR3 DNA follows: TGTGCCAGCAGCCCCCGGACTAAAGGACCGGGTGGATTAAACACCATATATTTT.